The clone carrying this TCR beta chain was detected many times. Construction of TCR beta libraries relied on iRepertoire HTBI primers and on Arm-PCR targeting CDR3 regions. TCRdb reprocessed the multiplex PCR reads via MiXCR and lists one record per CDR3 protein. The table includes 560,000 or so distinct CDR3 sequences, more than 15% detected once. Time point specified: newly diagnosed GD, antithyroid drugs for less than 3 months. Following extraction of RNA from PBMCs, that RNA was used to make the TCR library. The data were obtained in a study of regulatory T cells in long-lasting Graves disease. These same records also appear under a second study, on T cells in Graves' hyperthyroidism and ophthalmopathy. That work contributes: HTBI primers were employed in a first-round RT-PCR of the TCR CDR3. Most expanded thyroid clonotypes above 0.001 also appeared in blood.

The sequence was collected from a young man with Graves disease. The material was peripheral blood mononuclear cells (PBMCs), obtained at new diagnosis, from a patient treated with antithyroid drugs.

The CDR3 nucleotides are TGTGCCAGCTTGCGAGGGGGCACCTACGAGCAGTACTTC. Amino acids: CASLRGGTYEQYF. The chain uses TRBV12-3 or TRBV12-4 and TRBJ2-7; 7 bases align to TRBD1. CDR3 size: 13 residues. The ends lost 8 bases at V and 2 bases at J; junction bases unmatched: 6.